Following are 13 T cell receptor beta chains from one sample sequenced in a study of PD-1 blockade in classical Hodgkin lymphoma. After autologous stem cell transplantation all patients relapsed, and prior brentuximab vedotin exposure differed between cohorts. Assay: immunoSEQ multiplex PCR; the TCRdb copy retains only in-frame clones and omits some. The sample carries 35,000 to 45,000 clones, about 90% recorded once. The specimen was peripheral blood mononuclear cells (PBMCs), collected at baseline. These receptors all stem from a human donor with classical Hodgkin lymphoma.

The V call is TRBV2, the J call TRBJ2-2; D not resolved. The CDR3 is 15 amino acids. Germline lookup yields CDR1 SNHLY and CDR2 FYNNEI. V shed 2 bases and J shed 4 bases, with 11 bases lying between them. In nucleotides, the CDR3 is TGTGCCAGCAGTGAACAAGGGCTTAGCACCGGGGAGCTGTTTTTT. Its protein product is CASSEQGLSTGELFF.

The chain couples TRBV11-3 to TRBJ2-2, with TRBD2 identical over 9 bases. The J segment lost 5 bases and the V segment lost 4 bases, leaving 11 bases of the junction unmatched. This CDR3 has 17 residues. Germline CDR1 is SGHNT and CDR2 is YENEEA. The CDR3 nucleotides are TGTGCCAGCAGCTCCCGCCGAGGAGCGGGAGGTACCGGGGAGCTGTTTTTT. Translated: CASSSRRGAGGTGELFF.

The chain links TRBV28 to TRBJ1-2; 7 bases line up with TRBD1. Looked up from germline, CDR1 is MDHEN and CDR2 is SYDVKM. After removal of 8 bases from V and 4 bases from J, the junction contained 13 bases not matched to a gene. The CDR3 sequence is 15 residues long. CDR3 residues: CASGGTADWGYGYTF. CDR3 DNA sequence: TGTGCCAGCGGGGGGACAGCGGATTGGGGCTATGGCTACACCTTC.

The V gene is TRBV28, the J gene TRBJ2-7; D is unclear. Deletions cut 7 bases from V and 5 bases from J, with 12 bases between. Germline V gene data show CDR1 as MDHEN and CDR2 as SYDVKM. The CDR3 runs 12 residues. The CDR3 nucleotides read TGTGCCAGCAACTCATGGGTGCACGAGCAGTACTTC. This gives the protein CASNSWVHEQYF.

The chain has TRBV7-3 and TRBJ2-7; the D is unclear. V lost 0 bases, J lost 5 bases, and 11 bases lay in between. Germline V gene data show CDR1 as SGHTA and CDR2 as FQGTGA. The length of the CDR3 is 14 residues. The CDR3 DNA is TGTGCCAGCAGCTTAACTCACGAAGCCCACGAGCAGTACTTC. This sequence encodes CASSLTHEAHEQYF.

The chain links TRBV9 to TRBJ1-1; TRBD1 agrees at 8 bases. Germline V lookup: CDR1 SGDLS, CDR2 YYNGEE. The CDR3 extends over 15 amino acids. After removal of 4 bases from V and 2 bases from J, the junction contained 7 bases not matched to a gene. In DNA form, the CDR3 reads TGTGCCAGCAGCTTCCGACAGGGGTCAAACACTGAAGCTTTCTTT. It codes for CASSFRQGSNTEAFF.

This chain links TRBV19 with TRBJ1-6; 10 bases are shared with TRBD1. The CDR3 spans 16 residues. Trimming at V came to 6 bases and at J to 8 bases, leaving 10 bases not matched to a gene. Looked up from germline, CDR1 is LNHDA and CDR2 is SQIVND (reference sequence). The CDR3 bases are TGTGCCAGTAGGATAACACTCGGGACAGGGGATTCACCCCTCCACTTT. Its translation is CASRITLGTGDSPLHF.

By share, this clone counts as medium-sized. The chain joins TRBV6-5 to TRBJ2-3, with 8 bases fitting TRBD2. The CDR3 is 13 residues long. Trimming cost V 5 bases and J 9 bases; bases outside gene matches: 7. CDR1 and CDR2 (germline): MNHEY, SVGAGI. CDR3 nucleotides: TGTGCCAGCAGTAGAAGCGGGAGTGGCACGCAGTATTTT. It translates to CASSRSGSGTQYF.

This chain connects TRBV9 to TRBJ2-3, with a tentative D call TRBD1 (6 bases). Trimming took off 0 bases at V and 2 bases at J, with 10 bases between the two ends. This CDR3 has 15 residues. Germline V gene lookup returns CDR1 SGDLS and CDR2 YYNGEE. CDR3 DNA: TGTGCCAGCAGCGTAGAGGGGGAGAACACAGATACGCAGTATTTT. Translation gives CASSVEGENTDTQYF. Together with reference TRBV9 and TRBJ2-3, the CDR3 gives the full variable domain: DSGVTQTPKHLITATGQRVTLRCSPRSGDLSVYWYQQSLDQGLQFLIQYYNGEERAKGNILERFSAQQFPDLHSELNLSSLELGDSALYFCASSVEGENTDTQYFGPGTRLTVL.

J is TRBJ2-5 and V is TRBV18; the D gene is possibly TRBD1 (6 bases). Looked up from germline, CDR1 is KGHSH and CDR2 is LQKENI. This CDR3 region has 13 residues. The V end lost 5 bases, the J end lost 5 bases, and 12 bases lay between the germline ends. The CDR3 region has the DNA TGTGCCAGCTCAACGGACAGTCAGGAGACCCAGTACTTC. Translated, it gives CASSTDSQETQYF.

The J gene is TRBJ2-7, the V gene TRBV5-4; the D call may be TRBD1 or TRBD2 (6 bases each). This CDR3 is 16 amino acids long. The germline CDR1 and CDR2 sequences are SGHNT and YYREEE (reference sequence). The ends were cut back, 2 bases at V and 3 bases at J, with 18 bases in the middle. CDR3 in DNA: TGTGCCAGCAGCTTTTCGGGGGCCCTAACCTTCTACGAGCAGTACTTC. The encoded protein is CASSFSGALTFYEQYF.

The CDR3 DNA sequence: TGTGCCAGCAGTGCCTTAGCTAGCGGGAGGGCCAATGAGCAGTTCTTC. It is translated as CASSALASGRANEQFF. The rearrangement links TRBV25-1 to TRBJ2-1; 12 bases are shared with TRBD2. Germline assignment: CDR1 MGHDK and CDR2 SYGVNS. With 4 bases clipped from V and 6 bases from J, the junction kept 7 bases outside the gene matches. This CDR3 region has 16 residues.

This clone is a singleton in its sample. J is TRBJ1-6 and V is TRBV13; 7 bases are shared with TRBD1. The junction had 6 bases not matched to a gene; V was cut back by 4 bases and J by 9 bases. The CDR3 consists of 14 residues. CDR1 is PRHDT, CDR2 FYEKMQ, per germline (reference sequence). CDR3 sequence (DNA): TGTGCCAGCAGCTCCGACAGGGTGAGTTCACCCCTCCACTTT. This codes for CASSSDRVSSPLHF. Combining the CDR3 with reference TRBV13 and TRBJ1-6 gives the whole variable domain AAGVIQSPRHLIKEKRETATLKCYPIPRHDTVYWYQQGPGQDPQFLISFYEKMQSDKGSIPDRFSAQQFSDYHSELNMSSLELGDSALYFCASSSDRVSSPLHFGNGTRLTVT.